This TCR beta chain was identified in a study of blood T cell repertoires in COVID-19. Study-wide background: Some COVID-19 samples were acute and others convalescent; all came from the United States, Italy and Spain. PBMCs, B-cell-depleted T cells, or T cells provided the cDNA or gDNA that made up the material.

Trimming shortened V by 5 bases and J by 15 bases, and 17 bases separated the two germline ends. The CDR3 contains 11 residues. Germline V gene lookup returns CDR1 DFQATT and CDR2 SNEGSKA (reference sequence). Authors' methods: Reference gene primer amplification gave nucleated cell count estimates. The repertoire was sequenced with immunoSEQ multiplex PCR; TCRdb's copy has only in-frame clones and lacks some. V and J calls and clone size are given by that table; D and trimming were obtained from the DNA. Altogether around 700,000 clones are present, approximately 90% being singletons, with the ten largest covering under 0.3%.

This sequence joins TRBV20-1 and TRBJ2-1; D is perhaps TRBD1 (6 bases). Specimen: peripheral blood. This clonotype was obtained from a woman between 18 and 30 years old with acute or convalescent COVID-19. The CDR3, as DNA: TGCAGTGCTCTCCGGGACACGTCCCGGTTCTTC. Protein sequence: CSALRDTSRFF.